The 32 T cell receptor beta chains presented below share a single source sample, sequenced in a study of regulatory T cells in long-lasting Graves disease. Investigators prepared the TCR beta libraries by applying iRepertoire HTBI primers and Arm-PCR of CDR3 regions. TCRdb itself ran the multiplex PCR reads through MiXCR, one entry per CDR3 protein. In the table there are approximately 470,000 distinct CDR3 sequences, 15% to 20% of which are singletons. Time point of the sample: newly diagnosed GD, antithyroid drugs for less than 3 months. Following extraction of RNA from PBMCs, that RNA was used to make the TCR library. These data are also associated with another study on T cells in Graves' hyperthyroidism and ophthalmopathy.

The sample here was peripheral blood mononuclear cells (PBMCs), taken at new diagnosis, from a patient treated with antithyroid drugs. Source of these receptors: a man between 40 and 49 years old with Graves disease.

This chain connects TRBV28 to TRBJ2-2; 7 bases agree with TRBD2. Germline V gene sequence: CDR1 MDHEN, CDR2 SYDVKM. The CDR3 has 16 amino acids. V shed 1 base, J shed 5 bases, and the junction held 7 bases outside the gene matches. The CDR3 DNA reads TGTGCCAGCAGTTTATCAACGGGAGGAAGAACCGGGGAGCTGTTTTTT. It encodes CASSLSTGGRTGELFF.

This clonotype has just a few counts. A read error is possible here, since a much larger clone lies one base away. CDR3 protein: CANSSVTGRNEKLFF. The CDR3 DNA follows: TGTGCCAACAGTTCGGTGACAGGGCGAAATGAAAAACTGTTTTTT. This rearrangement joins TRBV28 to TRBJ1-4; 7 bases are a match to TRBD1. Germline CDR1 is MDHEN and CDR2 is SYDVKM. This CDR3 region has 15 residues.

Concerning this clonotype itself: At one end, the junction sequence differs from germline, possibly due to a read error. The rearrangement uses TRBV5-1 and TRBJ1-3; a possible D gene is TRBD1 (6 bases). Germline loops: CDR1 SGHRS, CDR2 YFSETQ. This CDR3 region has 16 residues. The CDR3 loop is CAGSLQTGATGNTIYF. In DNA, the CDR3 is TGCGCCGGCAGCTTGCAGACGGGGGCGACTGGAAACACCATATATTTT.

This clonotype appeared a few times. The V and J genes are TRBV3-1 and TRBJ2-7, with D maybe TRBD2 (6 bases). Trimming removed 2 bases from V and 1 base from J, with 12 bases in between. Germline CDR1 and CDR2: LGHDT and YNNKEL (reference sequence). CDR3 length: 15 residues. CDR3 sequence reads: CASSQIPLASYEQYF. CDR3 DNA: TGTGCCAGCAGCCAAATCCCACTAGCTTCCTACGAGCAGTACTTC.

This clonotype was counted many times. The rearrangement uses TRBV3-1 and TRBJ2-7; D possibly corresponds to TRBD2 (5 bases). V gave up 4 bases and J gave up 6 bases, with 16 bases separating them. Germline CDR1 and CDR2: LGHDT and YNNKEL (reference sequence). The CDR3 loop spans 14 amino acids. CDR3 sequence reads: CASSPGRGQIEQYF. In DNA, the CDR3 is TGTGCCAGCAGCCCGGGTCGGGGTCAGATCGAGCAGTACTTC.

This clonotype appeared many times. The CDR3 region has the DNA TGCAGTGCGCCCGGTGGAGCAGGCGAGCAGTACTTC. Translated: CSAPGGAGEQYF. This chain uses TRBV20-1 with TRBJ2-7; D not resolved. V lost 6 bases and J lost 6, with 15 bases in between. Germline loops: CDR1 DFQATT, CDR2 SNEGSKA (reference sequence). The CDR3 has 12 amino acids.

Comments on this clonotype: With only one base between it and a far larger clone, this is likely a read error. This chain uses TRBV7-2 with TRBJ2-3; 7 bases agree with TRBD1. The CDR3 has 14 residues. CDR1 is SGHTA and CDR2 is FQGNSA in the germline V gene. V lost 7 bases, J lost 2 bases, and 6 bases stayed unmatched. CDR3 DNA sequence: TGTGCCAGCAACTTGGGACAGTACACAGATACGCAGTATTTT. It codes for CASNLGQYTDTQYF.

This clonotype was detected ten times or more. The chain couples TRBV2 to TRBJ1-5; 8 bases match TRBD1. The V gene end was trimmed by 1 base and the J gene end by 4 bases; junction bases not matched to a gene: 9. Germline CDR1 is SNHLY and CDR2 is FYNNEI. The CDR3 loop spans 17 amino acids. The CDR3 DNA is TGTGCCAGCAGTGAAGAAAGAGGGGGACAGGTGAATCAGCCCCAGCATTTT. This gives the protein CASSEERGGQVNQPQHF.

This clonotype was observed at least ten times. The gene calls are TRBV20-1 and TRBJ2-7; 10 bases map to TRBD2. With V trimmed by 6 bases and J by 5 bases, 10 bases remained unmatched. CDR3 length: 14 residues. CDR1 and CDR2 (germline): DFQATT, SNEGSKA (reference sequence). CDR3 nucleotides: TGCAGTGCCCCATCCGCTAGCGGGAGAAACGAGCAGTACTTC. Amino acid sequence: CSAPSASGRNEQYF.

This clonotype was seen many times. The chain joins TRBV2 to TRBJ2-5; D tentatively fits TRBD1 or TRBD2 (5 bases each). Germline CDR1 and CDR2: SNHLY and FYNNEI. The CDR3 covers 15 residues. The V and J ends lost 5 bases and 5 bases respectively, with 18 bases between them. The CDR3 nucleotides read TGTGCCAGCAGTCCCCCCGGGACGCTGGGGGAGACCCAGTACTTC. Protein product: CASSPPGTLGETQYF. The entire variable domain, with the rest obtained from reference TRBV2 and TRBJ2-5, is as follows: EPEVTQTPSHQVTQMGQEVILRCVPISNHLYFYWYRQILGQKVEFLVSFYNNEISEKSEIFDDQFSVERPDGSNFTLKIRSTKLEDSAMYFCASSPPGTLGETQYFGPGTRLLVL.

This chain connects TRBV9 to TRBJ2-2, with 13 positions matching TRBD2. Germline loops: CDR1 SGDLS, CDR2 YYNGEE. The CDR3 runs 19 residues. V was clipped by 4 bases and J by 1 base; unmatched bases: 10. The CDR3 reads CASSLGIRTSGRNTGELFF. The DNA of the CDR3 is TGTGCCAGCAGCCTAGGGATAAGGACTAGCGGGAGGAACACCGGGGAGCTGTTTTTT.

Remarks on this clonotype: This may be a read error: a much more frequent sequence differs by one nucleotide. CDR3 bases: TGTGCCTGGACGACAGGGGGGGCCACTGAAGCTTTCTTT. Protein: CAWTTGGATEAFF. The rearrangement uses TRBV30 and TRBJ1-1; 9 bases match TRBD1. This CDR3 has 13 residues. V was clipped by 4 bases and J by 4 bases; unmatched bases: 4. Looked up from germline, CDR1 is GTSNPN and CDR2 is SVGIG (reference sequence).

This clonotype was counted ten times or more. The chain carries TRBV6-1 and TRBJ2-1; weak D call: TRBD2 (6 bases). V lost 7 bases and J 4 bases, leaving 17 bases between the germline ends. CDR3 length equals 15 residues. Germline CDR1 reads MNHNS; CDR2 reads SASEGT. As DNA, the CDR3 is TGTGCCAGCATTGGAGGAGGGGACGGGTACAATGAGCAGTTCTTC. Translating gives CASIGGGDGYNEQFF.

The table lists this clonotype with many counts. The chain has TRBV12-3 or TRBV12-4 and TRBJ1-1, with D unclear. V shed 6 bases and J shed 1 base, with 12 bases lying between them. The CDR3 length is 14 residues. In DNA, the CDR3 is TGTGCCAGCAGCGTCCGACGGGCGAACACTGAAGCTTTCTTT. Translating it yields CASSVRRANTEAFF.

This clonotype was recorded many times. The chain couples TRBV30 to TRBJ2-3; TRBD2 aligns across 10 bases. Germline V gene sequence: CDR1 GTSNPN, CDR2 SVGIG (reference sequence). The J segment lost 2 bases and the V segment lost 0 bases, leaving 2 bases of the junction unmatched. The length of the CDR3 is 15 residues. CDR3 sequence (DNA): TGTGCCTGGAGTGTAAGCGGGAGGGCCACAGATACGCAGTATTTT. Residues: CAWSVSGRATDTQYF.

This clonotype was seen many times. This chain joins TRBV6-2 or TRBV6-3 and TRBJ2-3, with TRBD2 identical over 7 bases. The CDR3 consists of 15 residues. Germline loops: CDR1 MNHEY, CDR2 SVGEGT. V lost 6 bases, J lost 0 bases, and 6 bases stayed unmatched. CDR3 DNA sequence: TGTGCCAGCAGCGTGCAAGCGGGAAGCACAGATACGCAGTATTTT. It yields the protein CASSVQAGSTDTQYF.

At least ten counts were recorded for this clonotype. The chain recombines TRBV18 with TRBJ2-7; the D is unclear. This CDR3 spans 14 amino acids. Germline V lookup: CDR1 KGHSH, CDR2 LQKENI. V was shortened by 3 bases and J by 1 base, with 10 bases between the two germline ends. As DNA, the CDR3 is TGTGCCAGCTCACCCCGGGCAGAATCCTACGAGCAGTACTTC. Translated: CASSPRAESYEQYF.

This clonotype came up a few times. The V call is TRBV24-1, the J call TRBJ2-1; 9 nucleotides match TRBD1. Germline CDR1 KGHDR, CDR2 SFDVKD. V lost 8 bases, J lost 9 bases, and 7 bases stayed unmatched. The CDR3 loop spans 13 amino acids. The CDR3 DNA reads as TGTGCCACCACTAGGACAGGGGCGGGTGAGCAGTTCTTC. This codes for CATTRTGAGEQFF.

This clonotype was seen repeatedly, ten times or more. V and J are TRBV6-1 and TRBJ2-7; D call uncertain. Germline V gives CDR1 MNHNS, CDR2 SASEGT. Trimming removed 8 bases at V and 0 bases at J, with 5 bases between. This CDR3 comprises 11 residues. This CDR3 reads CASANSYEQYF. The CDR3 region has the DNA TGTGCCAGCGCTAACTCCTACGAGCAGTACTTC.

This clonotype was observed a handful of times. The chain couples TRBV13 to TRBJ2-7; 8 bases align to TRBD2. The CDR3 is made up of 17 amino acids. Trimming at V came to 5 bases and at J to 3 bases, leaving 15 bases not matched to a gene. CDR1 is PRHDT, CDR2 FYEKMQ, per germline (reference sequence). The chain's CDR3 is CASSPSRMGLGSYEQYF. CDR3 nucleotide sequence: TGTGCCAGCAGCCCCTCACGCATGGGACTAGGGAGCTACGAGCAGTACTTC.

Notes on this clonotype: A much larger clone is a single base away; this may be a read error. V is TRBV7-8 and J is TRBJ2-5; the D gene is possibly TRBD1 (6 bases). The J call may be incorrect, as the DNA end agrees better with TRBJ2-1. Germline V gene lookup returns CDR1 SGHVS and CDR2 FQNEAQ. The CDR3 sequence is 16 residues long. Here the CDR3 DNA reads TGTGCCAGCAGCCCTTGGGCAGGGGCTACCTACGATGAGCAGTTCTTC. It encodes CASSPWAGATYDEQFF.

This clonotype has only a few counts. The V and J genes are TRBV30 and TRBJ2-1; the match to TRBD2 covers 8 bases. Germline trimming cut 7 bases from V and 8 bases from J; bases unmatched to any gene: 4. The CDR3 contains 11 residues. Germline CDR1 and CDR2: GTSNPN and SVGIG (reference sequence). In DNA, the CDR3 is TGTGCCTCCCGGGAGGGGTATGAGCAGTTCTTC. Translation: CASREGYEQFF.

This clonotype has a count of ten or more. This chain connects TRBV20-1 to TRBJ1-3; D not resolved. CDR1 and CDR2 (germline): DFQATT, SNEGSKA (reference sequence). The V end was cut by 1 base, the J end by 2 bases, with 3 bases between. This CDR3 has 12 amino acids. CDR3 residues: CSARVAGNTIYF. CDR3 coding DNA: TGCAGTGCTAGAGTCGCTGGAAACACCATATATTTT.

This clonotype has just a few counts. The CDR3 DNA sequence: TGCGCCAGCAGCCAAGATGGTAGCGGGAAGGTCTACGAGCAGTACTTC. It encodes CASSQDGSGKVYEQYF. The chain is built from TRBV4-1 and TRBJ2-7; 8 nucleotides line up with TRBD2. Germline V CDR1 and CDR2: MGHRA, YSYEKL. The CDR3 spans 16 residues. After removal of 0 bases from V and 3 bases from J, the junction contained 7 bases not matched to a gene.

This clonotype was observed a few times. This chain joins TRBV13 and TRBJ2-6, with D unresolved. V was trimmed by 4 bases and J by 1 base, leaving 11 bases between them. This CDR3 spans 16 amino acids. Germline CDR1 and CDR2: PRHDT and FYEKMQ (reference sequence). Written as DNA, the CDR3 is TGTGCCAGCAGCTCGCAGACCGGTTCTGGGGCCAACGTCCTGACTTTC. Translation gives CASSSQTGSGANVLTF. Based on the CDR3 plus reference TRBV13 and TRBJ2-6, the full variable domain is AAGVIQSPRHLIKEKRETATLKCYPIPRHDTVYWYQQGPGQDPQFLISFYEKMQSDKGSIPDRFSAQQFSDYHSELNMSSLELGDSALYFCASSSQTGSGANVLTFGAGSRLTVL.

On this clonotype itself: This could be a read error, since a much larger clone is one nucleotide away. The J gene is TRBJ2-2, the V gene TRBV7-9; TRBD1 aligns across 8 bases. The CDR3 loop spans 15 amino acids. Germline V gene data show CDR1 as SEHNR and CDR2 as FQNEAQ (reference sequence). CDR3 residues: CASRRGTGVAGGLFF. CDR3 nucleotide sequence: TGTGCCAGCAGACGAGGGACAGGCGTCGCCGGGGGGCTGTTTTTT.

The sample holds a few counts of this clonotype. V usage is TRBV20-1 and J usage is TRBJ2-1; 9 bases are shared with TRBD2. The V gene end was trimmed by 0 bases and the J gene end by 2 bases; junction bases not matched to a gene: 5. Germline values: CDR1 DFQATT, CDR2 SNEGSKA (reference sequence). CDR3 length equals 16 residues. As DNA, the CDR3 is TGCAGTGCTAGAGATTTAGTAGCGGGAGCCTACAATGAGCAGTTCTTC. This translates into CSARDLVAGAYNEQFF.

The rearrangement links TRBV19 to TRBJ2-1, with D possibly TRBD2 on 6 matching bases. Germline V gene lookup returns CDR1 LNHDA and CDR2 SQIVND (reference sequence). The CDR3 covers 14 residues. Trimming left V 3 bases short and J 8 bases short, with 14 bases between. Here the CDR3 DNA reads TGTGCCAGTAGTATTTTTCGGGAGAGTGATGAGCAGTTCTTC. Its translation: CASSIFRESDEQFF.

V is TRBV29-1 and J is TRBJ2-6; D may be TRBD1 (6 bases). The germline V gene has CDR1 SQVTM and CDR2 ANQGSEA. Trimming removed 6 bases at V and 4 bases at J, with 16 bases between. This CDR3 comprises 15 residues. Here the CDR3 reads CSVGRTGSGANVLTF. CDR3 coding DNA: TGCAGCGTCGGACGTACAGGGTCGGGGGCCAACGTCCTGACTTTC.

The chain is built from TRBV12-5 and TRBJ1-5, with D uncertain. This CDR3 has 13 amino acids. Trimming shortened V by 2 bases and J by 4 bases, and 6 bases separated the two germline ends. Germline V gene sequence: CDR1 LGHNT, CDR2 FRNRAP. CDR3 coding DNA: TGTGCTAGTGGTTTGAAGGGAAATCAGCCCCAGCATTTT. It is translated as CASGLKGNQPQHF.

This clonotype has more than one count but fewer than ten. This chain links TRBV29-1 with TRBJ1-2; 7 nucleotides match TRBD1. The CDR3 loop spans 15 amino acids. CDR1 is SQVTM and CDR2 is ANQGSEA in the germline V gene. J was trimmed by 5 bases and V by 2 bases; bases with no gene match: 11. As DNA, the CDR3 is TGCAGCGTTGAATGGGACAGCCTTACCCTTTATGGCTACACCTTC. This translates into CSVEWDSLTLYGYTF. Using reference TRBV29-1 and TRBJ1-2 for the parts outside the CDR3, the full variable domain is SAVISQKPSRDICQRGTSLTIQCQVDSQVTMMFWYRQQPGQSLTLIATANQGSEATYESGFVIDKFPISRPNLTFSTLTVSNMSPEDSSIYLCSVEWDSLTLYGYTFGSGTRLTVV.

This clonotype was counted ten times or more. V and J are TRBV28 and TRBJ2-1; no reliable D call. Trimming took 3 bases from V and 1 from J, leaving 13 bases between them. Per the germline V gene, CDR1 is MDHEN and CDR2 is SYDVKM. CDR3 size: 16 residues. CDR3 loop: CASSFLGWKSYNEQFF. CDR3 coding DNA: TGTGCCAGCAGTTTTTTAGGGTGGAAATCCTACAATGAGCAGTTCTTC.